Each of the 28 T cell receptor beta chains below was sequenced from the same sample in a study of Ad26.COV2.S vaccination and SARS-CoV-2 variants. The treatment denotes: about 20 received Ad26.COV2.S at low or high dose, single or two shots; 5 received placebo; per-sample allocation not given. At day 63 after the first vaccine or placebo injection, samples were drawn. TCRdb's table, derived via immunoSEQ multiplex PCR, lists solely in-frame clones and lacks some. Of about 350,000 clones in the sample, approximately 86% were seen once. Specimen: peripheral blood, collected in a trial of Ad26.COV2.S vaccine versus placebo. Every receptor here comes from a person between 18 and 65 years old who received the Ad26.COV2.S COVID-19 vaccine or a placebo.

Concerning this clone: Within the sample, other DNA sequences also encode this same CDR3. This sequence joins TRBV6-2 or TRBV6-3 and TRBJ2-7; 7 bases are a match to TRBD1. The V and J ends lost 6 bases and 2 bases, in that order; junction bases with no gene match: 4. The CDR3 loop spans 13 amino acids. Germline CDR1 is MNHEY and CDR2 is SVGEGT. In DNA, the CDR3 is TGTGCCAGCAGCCGCACAGGGGCCTACGAGCAGTACTTC. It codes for CASSRTGAYEQYF.

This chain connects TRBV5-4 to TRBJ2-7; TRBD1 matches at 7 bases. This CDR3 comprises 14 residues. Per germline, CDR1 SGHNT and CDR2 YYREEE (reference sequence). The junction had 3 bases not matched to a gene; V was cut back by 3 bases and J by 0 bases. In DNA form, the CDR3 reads TGTGCCAGCAGCTCCCGGGACAGCTCCTACGAGCAGTACTTC. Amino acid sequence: CASSSRDSSYEQYF. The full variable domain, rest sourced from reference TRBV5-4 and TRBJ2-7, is ETGVTQSPTHLIKTRGQQVTLRCSSQSGHNTVSWYQQALGQGPQFIFQYYREEENGRGNFPPRFSGLQFPNYSSELNVNALELDDSALYLCASSSRDSSYEQYFGPGTRLTVT.

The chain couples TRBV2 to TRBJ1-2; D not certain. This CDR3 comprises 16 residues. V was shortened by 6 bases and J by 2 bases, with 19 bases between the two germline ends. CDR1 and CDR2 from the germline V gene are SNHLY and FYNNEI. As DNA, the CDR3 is TGTGCCAGCAGCTACTTACAAGGGTCGGTGAACTATGGCTACACCTTC. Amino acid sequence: CASSYLQGSVNYGYTF.

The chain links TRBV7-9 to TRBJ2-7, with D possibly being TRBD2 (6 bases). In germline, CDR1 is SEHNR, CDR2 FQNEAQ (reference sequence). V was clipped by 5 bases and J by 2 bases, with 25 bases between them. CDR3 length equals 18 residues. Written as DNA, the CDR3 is TGTGCCAGCAGCCAAACTCTACTTGGGGACTGGTTAACCTACGAGCAGTACTTC. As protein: CASSQTLLGDWLTYEQYF.

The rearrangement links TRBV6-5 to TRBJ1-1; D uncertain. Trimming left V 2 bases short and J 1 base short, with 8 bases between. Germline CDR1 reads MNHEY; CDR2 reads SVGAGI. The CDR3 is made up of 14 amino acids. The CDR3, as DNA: TGTGCCAGCAGTTACGCGGCAGCGAACACTGAAGCTTTCTTT. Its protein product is CASSYAAANTEAFF.

The CDR3 loop is CASSIVGGSGNQPQHF. The DNA for the CDR3 is TGTGCCAGTAGTATAGTCGGGGGTTCTGGCAATCAGCCCCAGCATTTT. The J gene is TRBJ1-5, the V gene TRBV19; the D gene is possibly TRBD1 (5 bases). Germline lookup yields CDR1 LNHDA and CDR2 SQIVND (reference sequence). The ends were cut back, 1 base at V and 2 bases at J, with 12 bases in the middle. The CDR3 is 16 amino acids.

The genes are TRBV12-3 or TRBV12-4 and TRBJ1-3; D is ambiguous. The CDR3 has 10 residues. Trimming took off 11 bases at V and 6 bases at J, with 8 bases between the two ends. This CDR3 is CAHGKNTIYF. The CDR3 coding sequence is TGTGCCCACGGTAAAAACACCATATATTTT.

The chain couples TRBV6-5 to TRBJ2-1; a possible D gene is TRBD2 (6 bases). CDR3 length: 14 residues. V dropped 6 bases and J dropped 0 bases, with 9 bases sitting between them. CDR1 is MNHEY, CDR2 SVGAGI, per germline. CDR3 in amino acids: CASRLGGSYNEQFF. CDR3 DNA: TGTGCCAGCAGGTTGGGGGGCTCCTACAATGAGCAGTTCTTC.

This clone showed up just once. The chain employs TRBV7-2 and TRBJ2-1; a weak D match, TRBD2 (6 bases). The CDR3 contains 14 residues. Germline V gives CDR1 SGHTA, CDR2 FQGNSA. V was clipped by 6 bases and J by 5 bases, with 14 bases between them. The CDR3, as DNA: TGTGCCAGCAGAGAGGGAGGCAAAGACAATGAGCAGTTCTTC. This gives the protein CASREGGKDNEQFF.

CDR3 sequence: CASSIGAGGTDTQYF. In nucleotides, the CDR3 is TGTGCCAGTAGTATAGGGGCAGGGGGCACAGATACGCAGTATTTT. The chain is built from TRBV19 and TRBJ2-3; weak D call: TRBD1 (6 bases). Trimming removed 1 base from V and 1 base from J, with 9 bases in between. Germline CDR1 and CDR2: LNHDA and SQIVND (reference sequence). This CDR3 spans 15 amino acids.

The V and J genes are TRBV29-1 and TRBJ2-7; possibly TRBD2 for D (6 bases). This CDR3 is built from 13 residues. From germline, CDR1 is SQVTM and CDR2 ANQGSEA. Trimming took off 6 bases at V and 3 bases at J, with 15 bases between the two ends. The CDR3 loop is CSVRLGEFYEQYF. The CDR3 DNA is TGCAGCGTCCGACTAGGGGAGTTCTACGAGCAGTACTTC.

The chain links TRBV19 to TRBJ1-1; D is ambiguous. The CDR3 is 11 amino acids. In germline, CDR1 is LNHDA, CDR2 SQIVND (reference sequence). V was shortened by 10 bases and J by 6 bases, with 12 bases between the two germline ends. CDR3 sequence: CATQRESEAFF. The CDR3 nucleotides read TGTGCCACCCAACGGGAATCTGAAGCTTTCTTT.

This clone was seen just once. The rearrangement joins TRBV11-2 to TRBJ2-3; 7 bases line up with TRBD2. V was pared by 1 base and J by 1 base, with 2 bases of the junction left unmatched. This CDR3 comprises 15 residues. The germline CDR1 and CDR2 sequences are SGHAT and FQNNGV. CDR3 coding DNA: TGTGCCAGCAGCTTAGTTGCGGGGGGCACAGATACGCAGTATTTT. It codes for CASSLVAGGTDTQYF.

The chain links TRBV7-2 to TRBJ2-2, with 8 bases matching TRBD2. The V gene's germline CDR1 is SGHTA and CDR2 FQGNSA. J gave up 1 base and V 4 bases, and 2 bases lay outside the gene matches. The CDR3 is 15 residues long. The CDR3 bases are TGTGCCAGCAGCTCGGGACTAGGGAACACCGGGGAGCTGTTTTTT. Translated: CASSSGLGNTGELFF. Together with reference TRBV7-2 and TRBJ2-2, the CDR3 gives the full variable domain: GAGVSQSPSNKVTEKGKDVELRCDPISGHTALYWYRQSLGQGLEFLIYFQGNSAPDKSGLPSDRFSAERTGGSVSTLTIQRTQQEDSAVYLCASSSGLGNTGELFFGEGSRLTVL.

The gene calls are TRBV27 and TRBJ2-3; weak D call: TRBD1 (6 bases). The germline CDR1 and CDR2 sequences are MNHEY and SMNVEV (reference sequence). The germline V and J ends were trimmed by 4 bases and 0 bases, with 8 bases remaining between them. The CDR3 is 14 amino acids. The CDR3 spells CASSSGVSTDTQYF. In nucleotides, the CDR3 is TGTGCCAGCAGTTCAGGGGTTAGCACAGATACGCAGTATTTT.

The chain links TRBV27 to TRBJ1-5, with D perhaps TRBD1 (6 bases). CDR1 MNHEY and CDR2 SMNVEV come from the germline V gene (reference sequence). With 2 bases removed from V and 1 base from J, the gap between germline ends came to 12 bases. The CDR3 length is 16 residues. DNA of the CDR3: TGTGCCAGCAGTTTACCTACAGGGAGAAGCAATCAGCCCCAGCATTTT. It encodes CASSLPTGRSNQPQHF.

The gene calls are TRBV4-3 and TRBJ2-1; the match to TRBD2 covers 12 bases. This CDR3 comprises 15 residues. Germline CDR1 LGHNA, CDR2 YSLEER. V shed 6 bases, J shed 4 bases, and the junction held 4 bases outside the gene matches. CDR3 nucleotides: TGCGCCAGCAGAACCGGGACTAGCGGGTACAATGAGCAGTTCTTC. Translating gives CASRTGTSGYNEQFF.

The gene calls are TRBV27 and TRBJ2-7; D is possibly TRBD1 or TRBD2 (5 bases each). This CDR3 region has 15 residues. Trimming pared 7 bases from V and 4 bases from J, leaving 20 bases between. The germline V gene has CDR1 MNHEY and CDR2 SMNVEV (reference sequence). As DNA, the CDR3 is TGTGCCAGCACTTCGCTCCGGGACGGCGGTTACGAGCAGTACTTC. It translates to CASTSLRDGGYEQYF.

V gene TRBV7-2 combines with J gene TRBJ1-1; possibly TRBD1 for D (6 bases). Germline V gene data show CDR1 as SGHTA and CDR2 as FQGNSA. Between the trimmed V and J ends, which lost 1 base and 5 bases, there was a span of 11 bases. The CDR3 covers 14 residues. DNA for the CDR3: TGTGCCAGCAGCTTAGAGAGGGGGATGACTGAAGCTTTCTTT. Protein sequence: CASSLERGMTEAFF.

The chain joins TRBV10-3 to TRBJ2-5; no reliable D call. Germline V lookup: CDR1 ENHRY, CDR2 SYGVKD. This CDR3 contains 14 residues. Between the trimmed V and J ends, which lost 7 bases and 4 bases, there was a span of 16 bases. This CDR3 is CAITQAPMGETQYF. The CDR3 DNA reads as TGTGCCATCACCCAAGCCCCGATGGGAGAGACCCAGTACTTC.

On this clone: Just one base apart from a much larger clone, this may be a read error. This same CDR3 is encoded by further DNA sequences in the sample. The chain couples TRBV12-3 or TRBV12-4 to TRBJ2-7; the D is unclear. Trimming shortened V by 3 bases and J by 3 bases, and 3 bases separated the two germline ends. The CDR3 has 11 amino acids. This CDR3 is CASSLVYEQYF. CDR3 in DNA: TGTGCCAGCAGTTTGGTCTACGAGCAGTACTTC.

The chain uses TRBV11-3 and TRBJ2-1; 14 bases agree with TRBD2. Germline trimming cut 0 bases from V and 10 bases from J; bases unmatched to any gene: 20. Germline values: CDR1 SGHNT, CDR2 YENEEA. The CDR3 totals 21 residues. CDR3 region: CASSLESWGLAGAKLGGEQFF. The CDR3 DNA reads TGTGCCAGCAGCTTAGAGTCTTGGGGACTAGCGGGAGCCAAACTAGGGGGGGAGCAGTTCTTC.

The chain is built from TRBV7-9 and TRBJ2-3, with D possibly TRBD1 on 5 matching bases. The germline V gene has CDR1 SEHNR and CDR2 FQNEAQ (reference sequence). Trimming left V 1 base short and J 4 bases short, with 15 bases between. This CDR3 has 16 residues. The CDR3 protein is CASSLGVGVVADTQYF. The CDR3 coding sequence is TGTGCCAGCAGCTTAGGAGTAGGGGTAGTGGCAGATACGCAGTATTTT.

CDR3 loop: CASSTTTTDTQYF. Written as DNA, the CDR3 is TGTGCCAGCAGCACCACTACCACAGATACGCAGTATTTT. The rearrangement joins TRBV9 to TRBJ2-3; D gene ambiguous. CDR1 and CDR2 (germline): SGDLS, YYNGEE. The CDR3 sequence is 13 residues long. With 4 bases removed from V and 2 bases from J, the gap between germline ends came to 8 bases.

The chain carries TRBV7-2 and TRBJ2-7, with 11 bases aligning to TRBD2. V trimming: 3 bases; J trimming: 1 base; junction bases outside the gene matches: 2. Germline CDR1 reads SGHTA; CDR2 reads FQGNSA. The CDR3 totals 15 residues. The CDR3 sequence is CASSFLAGGSYEQYF. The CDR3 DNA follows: TGTGCCAGCAGCTTCCTAGCGGGGGGTTCCTACGAGCAGTACTTC.

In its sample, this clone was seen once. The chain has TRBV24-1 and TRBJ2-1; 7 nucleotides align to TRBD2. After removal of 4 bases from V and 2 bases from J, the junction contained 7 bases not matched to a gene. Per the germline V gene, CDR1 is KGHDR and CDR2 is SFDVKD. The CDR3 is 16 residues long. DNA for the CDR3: TGTGCCACCAGTGAAACAGCGGGACCCCCCTACAATGAGCAGTTCTTC. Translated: CATSETAGPPYNEQFF.

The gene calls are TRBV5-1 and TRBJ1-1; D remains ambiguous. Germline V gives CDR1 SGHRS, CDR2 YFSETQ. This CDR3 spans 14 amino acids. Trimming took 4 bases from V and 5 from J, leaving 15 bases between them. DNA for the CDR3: TGCGCCAGCAGCGCTACGACTGTGGCGACTGAAGCTTTCTTT. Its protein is CASSATTVATEAFF.

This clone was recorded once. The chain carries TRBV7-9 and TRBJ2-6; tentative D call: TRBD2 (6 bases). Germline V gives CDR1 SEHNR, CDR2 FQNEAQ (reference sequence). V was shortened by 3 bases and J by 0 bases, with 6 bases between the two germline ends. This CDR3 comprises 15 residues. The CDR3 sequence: CASSLGGSGANVLTF. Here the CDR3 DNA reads TGTGCCAGCAGCTTGGGGGGCTCTGGGGCCAACGTCCTGACTTTC.